This TCR beta chain was observed in a study of Graves' ophthalmopathy and Graves' hyperthyroidism. Notes on the study in general: Thyroid clonotypes that were expanded above 0.001 frequency mostly also appeared in blood.

Amplification of TCR beta CDR3 regions used RNA transcripts. In the first round, RT-PCR was carried out with HTBI primers, and a multiplex PCR formed the second round. TCRdb reanalysed the multiplex PCR reads using MiXCR and keeps one entry per CDR3 protein. The profile shows hundreds of thousands of distinct CDR3 sequences, under 50% of them singletons. Germline CDR1 reads ENHRY; CDR2 reads SYGVKD. Losses at the gene ends were 3 bases for V and 5 bases for J; bases not matched to a gene: 2. CDR3 length: 15 amino acids. This clonotype was detected ten times or more. Its antigen remains unknown. The sequence was obtained from an adult man with Graves' ophthalmopathy. The genes are TRBV10-3 and TRBJ2-2; 11 nucleotides agree with TRBD1. Specimen: peripheral blood. As DNA, the CDR3 is TGTGCCATCAGTGACGGGACAGGGGGGACCGGGGAGCTGTTTTTT. Protein product: CAISDGTGGTGELFF.